What follows describes a single T cell receptor (beta chain). This specimen comes from a study of T cell responses to AZD1222 COVID-19 vaccine. CDR3 length equals 15 residues. Germline CDR1 is LGHNA and CDR2 is YSLEER. V was shortened by 0 bases and J by 4 bases, with 12 bases between the two germline ends. The method was immunoSEQ multiplex PCR; TCRdb's version includes in-frame clones alone and lacks a portion of them. In the table there are some 99,000 clones, about four fifths of which are singletons. The sequenced sample was peripheral blood, obtained 28 days after the second AZD1222 dose. The receptor comes from an adult who received the AZD1222 COVID-19 vaccine. The V and J genes are TRBV4-3 and TRBJ1-1, with D possibly being TRBD1 (5 bases). CDR3 DNA: TGCGCCAGCAGCCAAGATGCAGGGTCGGGCACTGAAGCTTTCTTT. Amino acids: CASSQDAGSGTEAFF.